These 20 T cell receptor beta chains originate from one sample sequenced in a study of spatial heterogeneity in lung cancer. Study-level results: Tumor mutation counts were tracked by expanded intratumoral alpha and beta TCR counts.

The time point was: sample taken at primary tumor resection. These receptors' targets are unknown. One entry per CDR3 protein, called by TCRdb with MiXCR from the 5' RACE reads. The table records fewer than 10,000 distinct CDR3 sequences, 6% to 9% of them present only once. The sequencing here drew on lung tumor tissue, taken at surgery. These receptors were taken from a female donor with early-stage non-small cell lung cancer.

This clonotype was counted at least ten times. This beta chain represents an off-target read in a library built for alpha chains; its size is of limited meaning. V is TRBV6-6 and J is TRBJ2-1, with D uncertain. The V and J ends lost 0 bases and 9 bases respectively, with 6 bases between them. Germline V gives CDR1 MNHNY, CDR2 SVGAGI (reference sequence). This CDR3 is built from 12 residues. The CDR3 DNA reads as TGTGCCAGCAGTTACTCGACTGGTGAGCAGTTCTTC. It encodes CASSYSTGEQFF.

This clonotype has a handful of counts. This beta chain is a stray sequence in a library constructed for alpha chains; its clone size is not meaningful. The chain joins TRBV18 to TRBJ2-7; unclear D gene. Germline CDR1 and CDR2: KGHSH and LQKENI. This CDR3 comprises 14 residues. Trimming took 5 bases from V and 1 from J, leaving 12 bases between them. CDR3 bases: TGTGCCAGCTCATTTGTTTCGGGTTCCTACGAGCAGTACTTC. Amino acid sequence: CASSFVSGSYEQYF.

In the case of this clonotype: Within a library made for alpha chains, this beta chain is off target, and its count is uninformative. The genes are TRBV12-3 or TRBV12-4 and TRBJ2-2; either TRBD1 or TRBD2 may supply D (5 bases each). The CDR3 runs 16 residues. V shed 5 bases and J shed 4 bases, with 17 bases lying between them. CDR3 DNA sequence: TGTGCCAGCAGTCTCTCGGGGCGAGGGAGCACCGGGGAGCTGTTTTTT. It specifies CASSLSGRGSTGELFF.

In the case of this clonotype: Being off target in a library aimed at alpha chains, this beta chain has a size of little meaning. The rearrangement uses TRBV25-1 and TRBJ1-6, with TRBD1 as a possible D gene (6 bases). V was clipped by 8 bases and J by 0 bases, with 17 bases between them. CDR1 is MGHDK and CDR2 is SYGVNS in the germline V gene. The CDR3 has 17 residues. CDR3 region: CASQFKGQSSYNSPLHF. The CDR3 DNA reads TGTGCCAGCCAATTTAAAGGACAGAGCTCCTATAATTCACCCCTCCACTTT. Drawing the rest from reference TRBV25-1 and TRBJ1-6, the complete variable domain is EADIYQTPRYLVIGTGKKITLECSQTMGHDKMYWYQQDPGMELHLIHYSYGVNSTEKGDLSSESTVSRIRTEHFPLTLESARPSHTSQYLCASQFKGQSSYNSPLHFGNGTRLTVT.

This clonotype was recorded many times. Since the library was made to target alpha chains, this beta chain is a stray read and its abundance is not meaningful. The chain joins TRBV18 to TRBJ1-5, with D uncertain. Trimming stripped 1 base from V and 0 bases from J, with 7 bases between. From germline, CDR1 is KGHSH and CDR2 LQKENI. This CDR3 is 15 amino acids long. The CDR3 nucleotides are TGTGCCAGCTCACCACATCCCGATAGCAATCAGCCCCAGCATTTT. Encoded protein: CASSPHPDSNQPQHF.

This clonotype is labeled medium-sized. This beta chain lies outside the target of a library built for alpha chains; its clone size means little. J is TRBJ1-6 and V is TRBV27; 8 bases are shared with TRBD1. Germline loops: CDR1 MNHEY, CDR2 SMNVEV (reference sequence). This CDR3 is built from 18 residues. Trimming cost V 2 bases and J 5 bases; bases outside gene matches: 11. CDR3: CASSLRQGAISDNSPLHF. In DNA form, the CDR3 reads TGTGCCAGCAGTTTACGGCAGGGGGCCATATCTGATAATTCACCCCTCCACTTT.

This clonotype was counted many times. This beta chain is an off-target read within a library intended for alpha chains, so its frequency means little. This chain links TRBV20-1 with TRBJ2-2; D uncertain. The CDR3 runs 14 residues. The V gene's germline CDR1 is DFQATT and CDR2 SNEGSKA (reference sequence). The CDR3: CSAPTLANTGELFF. Written as DNA, the CDR3 is TGCAGCGCTCCTACCCTCGCGAACACCGGGGAGCTGTTTTTT.

This clonotype was seen repeatedly, ten times or more. This beta chain is off target for a library built for alpha chains, so its abundance means little. J is TRBJ1-4 and V is TRBV7-2, with D hard to call. The CDR3 extends over 13 amino acids. V was clipped by 2 bases and J by 3 bases, with 4 bases between them. CDR1 and CDR2 from the germline V gene are SGHTA and FQGNSA. The CDR3 sequence is CASSLRSNEKLFF. The CDR3 DNA sequence: TGTGCCAGCAGCTTACGCTCTAATGAAAAACTGTTTTTT. Full variable domain (outside the CDR3, taken from reference TRBV7-2 and TRBJ1-4): GAGVSQSPSNKVTEKGKDVELRCDPISGHTALYWYRQSLGQGLEFLIYFQGNSAPDKSGLPSDRFSAERTGGSVSTLTIQRTQQEDSAVYLCASSLRSNEKLFFGSGTQLSVL.

There are many counts of this clonotype. Since the library was made to target alpha chains, this beta chain is a stray read and its abundance is not meaningful. This rearrangement joins TRBV10-2 to TRBJ2-7; 9 bases are shared with TRBD1. Germline V gene lookup returns CDR1 WSHSY and CDR2 SAAADI. CDR3 length equals 14 residues. J gave up 10 bases and V 6 bases, and 13 bases lay outside the gene matches. Here the CDR3 reads CASSGGAGTGNQYF. Written as DNA, the CDR3 is TGCGCCAGCAGCGGTGGGGCCGGGACAGGGAATCAGTACTTC.

Within the sample, this clonotype is medium-sized. This beta chain represents an off-target read in a library built for alpha chains; its size is of limited meaning. The chain couples TRBV7-2 to TRBJ1-2; no clear D gene. V was clipped by 1 base and J by 4 bases, with 7 bases between them. Germline CDR1 reads SGHTA; CDR2 reads FQGNSA. This CDR3 region has 13 residues. CDR3 bases: TGTGCCAGCAGCTTAGAAGACATCTATGGCTACACCTTC. Encoded protein: CASSLEDIYGYTF.

This clonotype was seen many times. Being off target in a library aimed at alpha chains, this beta chain has a size of little meaning. The chain is built from TRBV7-2 and TRBJ1-4; TRBD1 is a possible D gene (5 bases). The CDR3 runs to 12 residues. Trimming left V 7 bases short and J 8 bases short, with 11 bases between. Germline CDR1 and CDR2: SGHTA and FQGNSA. The CDR3 spells CASTGLREKLFF. In DNA, the CDR3 is TGTGCCAGCACAGGGCTGCGGGAAAAACTGTTTTTT.

This clonotype occurred many times. Within a library made for alpha chains, this beta chain is off target, and its count is uninformative. The chain carries TRBV12-3 or TRBV12-4 and TRBJ2-7; 9 nucleotides agree with TRBD1. The CDR3 has 15 residues. Trimming cost V 6 bases and J 6 bases; bases outside gene matches: 12. As DNA, the CDR3 is TGTGCCAGCAGGAGAGACGGACAGGGGAGAGGCGAGCAGTACTTC. It codes for CASRRDGQGRGEQYF.

At least ten counts were recorded for this clonotype. Found in a library prepared for alpha chains, this beta chain is an off-target read, and its abundance has little meaning. The chain joins TRBV6-1 to TRBJ1-5, with 10 positions matching TRBD1. The CDR3 consists of 15 residues. Germline V lookup: CDR1 MNHNS, CDR2 SASEGT. The V gene end was trimmed by 7 bases and the J gene end by 6 bases; junction bases not matched to a gene: 9. CDR3 residues: CASIPLGTGAQPQHF. The CDR3 bases are TGTGCCAGCATCCCTCTGGGGACAGGGGCTCAGCCCCAGCATTTT.

This clonotype was counted many times. The library was designed around alpha chains, so this beta chain is a stray read whose abundance carries little weight. This chain joins TRBV9 and TRBJ1-5; 9 nucleotides agree with TRBD1. J was trimmed by 7 bases and V by 2 bases; bases with no gene match: 4. Germline CDR1 is SGDLS and CDR2 is YYNGEE. This CDR3 is 14 amino acids long. CDR3 sequence (DNA): TGTGCCAGCAGCGTTACAGGGGGCGAACAGCCCCAGCATTTT. Its translation: CASSVTGGEQPQHF.

This clonotype appeared many times. A library made for alpha chains picked up this beta chain off target, so its size means little. The chain is built from TRBV25-1 and TRBJ2-5; D is ambiguous. Germline V lookup: CDR1 MGHDK, CDR2 SYGVNS. V was pared by 2 bases and J by 4 bases, with 5 bases between. The CDR3 has 12 residues. CDR3 bases: TGTGCCAGCAGTGAAAGAGGAGAGACCCAGTACTTC. This sequence encodes CASSERGETQYF.

This clonotype was recorded many times. Since the library was made to target alpha chains, this beta chain is a stray read and its abundance is not meaningful. The chain carries TRBV27 and TRBJ2-7, with 9 bases that match TRBD2. Per the germline V gene, CDR1 is MNHEY and CDR2 is SMNVEV (reference sequence). With V trimmed by 6 bases and J by 6 bases, 15 bases remained unmatched. CDR3 length: 16 amino acids. CDR3 in amino acids: CASRGLAGKRPREQYF. In DNA, the CDR3 is TGTGCCAGCAGAGGCCTAGCGGGGAAAAGACCACGCGAGCAGTACTTC.

This clonotype was picked up many times. This beta chain is off target for a library built for alpha chains, so its abundance means little. DNA of the CDR3: TGCAGTCCGAGGGGCGGGAGAGAATACGAGCAGTACTTC. Translation gives CSPRGGREYEQYF. The V and J genes are TRBV20-1 and TRBJ2-7; 7 nucleotides align to TRBD2. The CDR3 extends over 13 amino acids. The V gene end was trimmed by 8 bases and the J gene end by 4 bases; junction bases not matched to a gene: 11. Germline lookup yields CDR1 DFQATT and CDR2 SNEGSKA (reference sequence).

By share, this clonotype ranks as medium-sized. This beta chain is off target for a library built for alpha chains, so its abundance means little. The chain uses TRBV6-1 and TRBJ2-1; 10 nucleotides agree with TRBD1. V shed 7 bases, J shed 3 bases, and the junction held 6 bases outside the gene matches. The CDR3 totals 15 residues. CDR1 is MNHNS, CDR2 SASEGT, per germline. The CDR3 sequence is CASIHRDRGYNEQFF. DNA for the CDR3: TGTGCCAGCATACACCGGGACAGGGGCTACAATGAGCAGTTCTTC.

This clonotype was recorded at least ten times. Since it is a stray read in a library aimed at alpha chains, this beta chain has a size that is not meaningful. The V gene is TRBV27, the J gene TRBJ2-7, with D possibly being TRBD2 (5 bases). Per the germline V gene, CDR1 is MNHEY and CDR2 is SMNVEV (reference sequence). The CDR3 consists of 13 residues. V was shortened by 5 bases and J by 6 bases, with 14 bases between the two germline ends. The CDR3 here is CASSAVRGAEQYF. CDR3 in DNA: TGTGCCAGCAGTGCCGTTCGGGGTGCCGAGCAGTACTTC.

Many counts were recorded for this clonotype. The size of this beta chain means little, since it is a stray read in a library made for alpha chains. The chain has TRBV2 and TRBJ2-5; TRBD1 might be the D (6 bases). CDR1 and CDR2 from the germline V gene are SNHLY and FYNNEI. CDR3 size: 12 residues. Trimming took off 11 bases at V and 5 bases at J, with 15 bases between the two ends. CDR3 region: CAPTGPGETQYF. The DNA for the CDR3 is TGTGCCCCGACAGGCCCCGGGGAGACCCAGTACTTC.